In its sample, the clone carrying this TCR beta chain was seen once. The CDR3 consists of 14 residues. V lost 5 bases and J lost 3; bases outside the gene matches: 4. Germline V gives CDR1 SGHTA, CDR2 FQGNSA. The repertoire was sequenced with immunoSEQ multiplex PCR; TCRdb's copy has only in-frame clones and lacks some. The table records about 75,000 clones, under 90% of them present only once. The data stem from a study of blood T cell repertoires in COVID-19. This TCR was sampled from a human donor in a cohort sampled during active COVID-19. The chain couples TRBV7-2 to TRBJ2-7; 10 bases fit TRBD1. The sample consisted of peripheral blood. The CDR3 bases are TGTGCCAGCAGCGTAGGACAGGGGGGCTACGAGCAGTACTTC. It translates to CASSVGQGGYEQYF.